Sequencing of this T cell receptor beta chain was carried out in a study of beta chain features in type 1 diabetes. Sequencing targeted expressed TCRB transcripts, as all isolated RNA had been reverse transcribed. Assay used: immunoSEQ multiplex PCR; TCRdb lists only in-frame clones, some missing. Of about 160,000 clones in the sample, under 9.5% were seen once. Naive, central memory, regulatory and stem cell-like memory cells within the CD4+ compartment were sorted using CD45RO/CCR7/CD25/CD127/CD95/CD27. V shed 6 bases and J shed 5 bases, with 14 bases lying between them. This CDR3 region has 14 residues. Germline CDR1 is MDHEN and CDR2 is SYDVKM. Study-wide results and limits: In comparison with healthy donors, patients had naive, central memory and Treg TCRB repertoires that appeared more similar. In every one of the four CD4+ subsets, TCRB CDR3s were moderately but significantly shorter in Type 1 diabetes patients. Type 1 diabetes patients had VDJ junctions that carried fewer insertions and more deletions. cDNA sequencing could over-represent cells with high TCR expression.

This clone showed up just a few times. Its antigen remains unknown. Sequencing was performed on central memory CD4+ T cells from blood. The chain combines TRBV28 with TRBJ2-1; D possibly corresponds to TRBD2 (5 bases). The source is a young man with type 1 diabetes. Here the CDR3 DNA reads TGTGCCAGCAGCCGGGATATGGAGCACAATGAGCAGTTCTTC. This sequence encodes CASSRDMEHNEQFF.